These 21 T cell receptor beta chains were all obtained from the same sample, sequenced in a study of patients and donors after allogeneic stem cell transplantation. One entry per CDR3 protein results from TCRdb running MiXCR on the RT-PCR reads. The sample yields some 230,000 distinct CDR3 sequences, over 12% seen once. Sample: blood, either unsorted or a sorted T cell fraction (not recorded which). The origin of the receptors is a human donor who was either an allogeneic HSCT recipient or a stem cell or donor lymphocyte infusion donor (not recorded which). It is not recorded whose cells these are; they may come from a transplant donor.

This clonotype has more than one count but fewer than ten. This chain uses TRBV5-1 with TRBJ2-5, with a possible D match to TRBD2 (5 bases). The CDR3 length is 16 residues. V dropped 0 bases and J dropped 4 bases, with 16 bases sitting between them. Germline CDR1 is SGHRS and CDR2 is YFSETQ. The CDR3 nucleotides are TGCGCCAGCAGCTTGGAACTAGTCATGGTGGGAGAGACCCAGTACTTC. Its protein is CASSLELVMVGETQYF. Full variable domain (outside the CDR3, taken from reference TRBV5-1 and TRBJ2-5): KAGVTQTPRYLIKTRGQQVTLSCSPISGHRSVSWYQQTPGQGLQFLFEYFSETQRNKGNFPGRFSGRQFSNSRSEMNVSTLELGDSALYLCASSLELVMVGETQYFGPGTRLLVL.

This clonotype has at least ten counts. The chain combines TRBV5-1 with TRBJ1-2; D is possibly TRBD1 (6 bases). The CDR3 is 16 amino acids. Germline CDR1 is SGHRS and CDR2 is YFSETQ. V lost 4 bases, J lost 1 base, and 17 bases lay in between. CDR3 sequence: CASSLGGQTVNYGYTF. In nucleotides, the CDR3 is TGCGCCAGCAGCCTTGGAGGACAGACAGTTAACTATGGCTACACCTTC.

There are many counts of this clonotype. The CDR3 sequence is CASSPLSGSTGELFF. Written as DNA, the CDR3 is TGTGCCAGCAGCCCCCTCTCAGGGAGCACCGGGGAGCTGTTTTTT. V gene TRBV6-1 combines with J gene TRBJ2-2; D assignment may be TRBD1 or TRBD2 (5 bases each). The CDR3 length is 15 residues. Per the germline V gene, CDR1 is MNHNS and CDR2 is SASEGT. V was trimmed by 6 bases and J by 4 bases, leaving 15 bases between them.

The table lists this clonotype with a few counts. The V and J genes are TRBV4-1 and TRBJ1-2; the D is unclear. CDR1 is MGHRA, CDR2 YSYEKL, per germline. The V and J ends lost 4 bases and 3 bases respectively, with 21 bases between them. This CDR3 has 17 amino acids. Here the CDR3 DNA reads TGCGCCAGCAGCCCAGAACGACCGACAAGAAGCTACTATGGCTACACCTTC. Translating it yields CASSPERPTRSYYGYTF.

This clonotype was seen ten or more times. The chain joins TRBV20-1 to TRBJ2-6; D gene unclear. CDR3 size: 17 residues. V lost 0 bases and J lost 3, with 15 bases in between. The V gene's germline CDR1 is DFQATT and CDR2 SNEGSKA (reference sequence). CDR3 in amino acids: CSARDQKGLVGANVLTF. The CDR3 DNA reads as TGCAGTGCTAGAGATCAGAAAGGGCTGGTTGGGGCCAACGTCCTGACTTTC.

This clonotype came up a few times. V usage is TRBV3-1 and J usage is TRBJ2-7; D is unclear. The ends were cut back, 0 bases at V and 1 base at J, with 7 bases in the middle. The CDR3 has 14 amino acids. The germline CDR1 and CDR2 sequences are LGHDT and YNNKEL (reference sequence). CDR3 nucleotides: TGTGCCAGCAGCCAAGATTTCGGGTCCTACGAGCAGTACTTC. This translates into CASSQDFGSYEQYF.

This clonotype came up a few times. This chain joins TRBV5-1 and TRBJ2-5; D is possibly TRBD2 (5 bases). This CDR3 is built from 14 residues. Germline V gives CDR1 SGHRS, CDR2 YFSETQ. Trimming took 0 bases from V and 5 from J, leaving 11 bases between them. CDR3 sequence (DNA): TGCGCCAGCAGCTTGGCCCTAGCACAGGAGACCCAGTACTTC. Translation: CASSLALAQETQYF.

This clonotype occurred a few times. The chain recombines TRBV19 with TRBJ1-1, with 10 bases aligning to TRBD1. Germline CDR1 LNHDA, CDR2 SQIVND (reference sequence). The CDR3 has 15 amino acids. Trimming at V came to 7 bases and at J to 3 bases, leaving 8 bases not matched to a gene. In DNA, the CDR3 is TGTGCCAGTATACCCCGGGACAGGGGTTACACTGAAGCTTTCTTT. Amino acids: CASIPRDRGYTEAFF.

This clonotype was counted many times. The junction departs from germline at one end; a sequencing error may be responsible. This rearrangement joins TRBV5-1 to TRBJ2-1, with 8 bases aligning to TRBD2. CDR3 length: 15 amino acids. Germline-derived CDR1 and CDR2 are SGHRS and YFSETQ. The CDR3: CASSLAGSSYNEQFF. CDR3 DNA sequence: TGTGCCAGCAGCTTAGCGGGGAGCTCCTACAATGAGCAGTTCTTC. Together with reference TRBV5-1 and TRBJ2-1, the CDR3 gives the full variable domain: KAGVTQTPRYLIKTRGQQVTLSCSPISGHRSVSWYQQTPGQGLQFLFEYFSETQRNKGNFPGRFSGRQFSNSRSEMNVSTLELGDSALYLCASSLAGSSYNEQFFGPGTRLTVL.

This clonotype was detected ten times or more. V gene TRBV11-2 combines with J gene TRBJ2-4; 7 bases align to TRBD1. In germline, CDR1 is SGHAT, CDR2 FQNNGV. Trimming removed 5 bases from V and 0 bases from J; junction bases left unmatched: 7. The CDR3 covers 16 residues. The DNA for the CDR3 is TGTGCCAGCAGCGGATACAGGGGTCTAGCCAAAAACATTCAGTACTTC. Residues: CASSGYRGLAKNIQYF.

The chain couples TRBV20-1 to TRBJ2-4, with D possibly being TRBD1 (6 bases). Germline values: CDR1 DFQATT, CDR2 SNEGSKA (reference sequence). The CDR3 sequence is 12 residues long. The V end lost 5 bases, the J end lost 4 bases, and 9 bases lay between the germline ends. CDR3 loop: CSAAGQKNIQYF. CDR3 in DNA: TGCAGTGCTGCTGGACAGAAAAACATTCAGTACTTC.

The chain joins TRBV21-1 to TRBJ1-3; the D segment call TRBD1 is taken from the table without a DNA check. TRBV21-1 is a listed pseudogene. The CDR3 is 18 residues long. CDR3 sequence: CASSKGYLQGSSGNTIYF. CDR3 nucleotide sequence: TGTGCCAGCAGCAAAGGGTATCTACAGGGAAGCTCTGGAAACACCATATATTTT.

The V gene is TRBV12-3 or TRBV12-4, the J gene TRBJ2-5, with 7 bases identical to TRBD2. The CDR3 consists of 15 residues. V trimming: 1 base; J trimming: 7 bases; junction bases outside the gene matches: 9. The CDR3 loop is CASSLDEGGGGTQYF. Written as DNA, the CDR3 is TGTGCCAGCAGTTTAGATGAGGGTGGGGGGGGGACCCAGTACTTC.

This clonotype was seen many times. The V gene is TRBV29-1, the J gene TRBJ2-3; weak D call: TRBD1 (5 bases). Germline V CDR1 and CDR2: SQVTM, ANQGSEA. CDR3 length: 15 amino acids. The V end lost 0 bases, the J end lost 0 bases, and 10 bases lay between the germline ends. CDR3 DNA sequence: TGCAGCGTTGAAGATGGCAGGGCTAGCACAGATACGCAGTATTTT. This translates into CSVEDGRASTDTQYF.

The chain is built from TRBV6-1 and TRBJ1-1; the D gene is possibly TRBD1 (6 bases). The CDR3 is made up of 15 amino acids. V lost 6 bases and J 5 bases, leaving 19 bases between the germline ends. CDR1 MNHNS and CDR2 SASEGT come from the germline V gene. The CDR3 nucleotides read TGTGCCAGCAGGGAGGTTACAGGGAAAGAGACTGAAGCTTTCTTT. Protein: CASREVTGKETEAFF.

This clonotype was detected a few times. The chain joins TRBV19 to TRBJ1-4, with a weak D call TRBD1 (6 bases). The CDR3 has 16 residues. CDR1 is LNHDA, CDR2 SQIVND, per germline (reference sequence). V was cut by 3 bases and J by 7 bases, with 18 bases left in between. The CDR3 DNA reads TGTGCCAGTAGTATCCCCGCAGGGGCGCAGGGTGAAAAACTGTTTTTT. Protein sequence: CASSIPAGAQGEKLFF.

In this sample, this clonotype turned up a few times. The chain links TRBV11-2 to TRBJ2-7; 9 bases are a match to TRBD1. The CDR3 contains 16 residues. Germline trimming cut 5 bases from V and 1 base from J; bases unmatched to any gene: 9. Germline CDR1 and CDR2: SGHAT and FQNNGV. The CDR3: CASSPRPGQGSYEQYF. The CDR3 DNA reads TGTGCCAGCAGCCCCCGGCCGGGACAGGGTTCCTACGAGCAGTACTTC.

CDR3 coding DNA: TGTGCCAGCACCTCTAGACAGGGGTATTCACCCCTCCACTTT. Protein product: CASTSRQGYSPLHF. The V call is TRBV7-8, the J call TRBJ1-6, with TRBD1 identical over 8 bases. V lost 7 bases, J lost 8 bases, and 7 bases stayed unmatched. The CDR3 loop spans 14 amino acids. Germline V lookup: CDR1 SGHVS, CDR2 FQNEAQ.

J is TRBJ2-3 and V is TRBV18; D is ambiguous. The V end lost 2 bases, the J end lost 2 bases, and 8 bases lay between the germline ends. Germline CDR1 and CDR2: KGHSH and LQKENI. The CDR3 has 14 residues. The CDR3 nucleotides read TGTGCCAGCTCACCATCGGCAGCCACAGATACGCAGTATTTT. Amino acids: CASSPSAATDTQYF.

At least ten counts were recorded for this clonotype. The chain couples TRBV3-1 to TRBJ2-1; possible D gene TRBD2, 6 bases. CDR3 length equals 16 residues. V lost 0 bases and J 8 bases, leaving 17 bases between the germline ends. The germline V gene encodes CDR1 LGHDT and CDR2 YNNKEL (reference sequence). CDR3 in amino acids: CASSQEIRRPGDEQFF. Here the CDR3 DNA reads TGTGCCAGCAGCCAAGAGATAAGGAGGCCGGGGGATGAGCAGTTCTTC.

This clonotype was recorded a few times. The chain uses TRBV6-5 and TRBJ2-5, with D unclear. The CDR3 is made up of 15 amino acids. With 0 bases removed from V and 5 bases from J, the gap between germline ends came to 13 bases. The germline gives CDR1 MNHEY, CDR2 SVGAGI. CDR3 sequence reads: CASSYSHTTSETQYF. In nucleotides, the CDR3 is TGTGCCAGCAGTTACTCGCATACTACTTCGGAGACCCAGTACTTC.